These T cell receptor beta chains were read from a single sample in a study of tumor-infiltrating lymphocytes in localized non-small cell lung cancer. This table comes from immunoSEQ multiplex PCR, and its TCRdb copy is limited to in-frame clones, with some not included. The repertoire holds about 12,000 clones, with 78% as singletons. Sequenced: lung tumor tissue. These receptors were collected from a human donor with non-small cell lung cancer. CDR3s include the opening cysteine and the closing phenylalanine or tryptophan. The D gene is left open where the match is weak. Size is stated for part of the rows, as once, few or many counts, or as a class when the clone is expanded.

d_call j_call clone_size v_call cdr3_aa cdr3_nt
NA TRBJ1-2 NA TRBV25-1 CASSRSSAAYGYTF TGTGCCAGCAGTAGGTCGTCCGCCGCCTATGGCTACACCTTC
NA TRBJ2-6 few TRBV5-5 CASSVGDSGANVLTF TGTGCCAGCAGTGTGGGGGACTCTGGGGCCAACGTCCTGACTTTC
NA TRBJ2-2 NA TRBV18 CASSPAPDTGELFF TGTGCCAGCTCACCGGCGCCCGACACCGGGGAGCTGTTTTTT
NA TRBJ1-2 once TRBV2 CASKPDGSDYTF TGTGCCAGCAAACCGGACGGGAGCGACTACACCTTC
NA TRBJ1-3 NA TRBV7-2 CASSPVGSTIYF TGTGCCAGCAGCCCGGTTGGGAGCACCATATATTTT
TRBD1 TRBJ1-2 NA TRBV28 CAVRNPRGQGTYYGYTF TGTGCCGTCCGGAACCCCCGGGGACAGGGAACTTACTATGGCTACACCTTC
NA TRBJ1-1 NA TRBV6-5 CASSYSRQGNTEAFF TGTGCCAGCAGTTACTCGCGGCAGGGGAACACTGAAGCTTTCTTT
TRBD1 TRBJ1-1 once TRBV5-1 CASSWGDRDTEAFF TGCGCCAGCAGCTGGGGAGACAGGGACACTGAAGCTTTCTTT
NA TRBJ2-3 NA TRBV4-1 CASSQVLVGMGTDTQYF TGCGCCAGCAGCCAAGTTTTAGTGGGGATGGGCACAGATACGCAGTATTTT
NA TRBJ2-3 NA TRBV7-2 CASTLPGGSDTQYF TGTGCCAGCACCCTACCGGGGGGCTCTGATACGCAGTATTTT
TRBD1 TRBJ1-2 NA TRBV19 CASSIATGTDYGYTF TGTGCCAGTAGTATCGCGACAGGGACAGACTATGGCTACACCTTC
NA TRBJ2-3 once TRBV4-3 CASSQGGYGAADTQYF TGCGCCAGCAGCCAAGGGGGATACGGGGCCGCCGATACGCAGTATTTT
TRBD2 TRBJ2-7 NA TRBV7-9 CASSNSGRAQYEQYF TGTGCCAGCAGCAATAGCGGGAGGGCCCAATACGAGCAGTACTTC
NA TRBJ1-4 NA TRBV27 CASSAGSANEKLFF TGTGCCAGCAGTGCAGGATCAGCTAATGAAAAACTGTTTTTT
NA TRBJ2-7 NA TRBV7-8 CASSPAVGGAYYEQYF TGTGCCAGCAGCCCTGCCGTTGGGGGGGCTTATTACGAGCAGTACTTC
NA TRBJ1-3 NA TRBV7-2 CASSLARASSGNTIYF TGTGCCAGCAGCTTAGCCAGGGCCAGCTCTGGAAACACCATATATTTT
NA TRBJ2-2 NA TRBV27 CASSMSGAGELFF TGTGCCAGCAGTATGTCAGGGGCCGGGGAGCTGTTTTTT
TRBD1 TRBJ2-7 NA TRBV6-5 CASSLRTGVYYEQYF TGTGCCAGCAGTTTAAGGACAGGAGTTTACTACGAGCAGTACTTC
TRBD2 TRBJ2-5 NA TRBV7-2 CASSLAQRGGLETQYF TGTGCCAGCAGCTTAGCGCAGCGGGGGGGTTTGGAGACCCAGTACTTC
NA TRBJ1-3 once TRBV7-9 CASSPGRWGSGNTIYF TGTGCCAGCAGCCCAGGACGGTGGGGCTCTGGAAACACCATATATTTT
NA TRBJ1-1 few TRBV19 CASSGWGETEAFF TGTGCCAGTAGTGGGTGGGGAGAGACTGAAGCTTTCTTT
NA TRBJ1-2 once TRBV30 CACRDINYGYTF TGTGCCTGCAGGGATATTAACTATGGCTACACCTTC
TRBD2 TRBJ2-4 NA TRBV10-3 CAISVAGAKNIQYF TGTGCCATCAGTGTAGCGGGAGCCAAAAACATTCAGTACTTC
NA TRBJ1-1 once TRBV6-1 CASRRGTDRNTEAFF TGTGCCAGCAGGCGGGGGACTGACCGAAACACTGAAGCTTTCTTT
TRBD2 TRBJ2-4 NA TRBV6-5 CASTKSGSDIQYF TGTGCCAGCACCAAGAGCGGGAGTGACATTCAGTACTTC
NA TRBJ1-1 NA TRBV6-6 CASSYSGTNTEAFF TGTGCCAGCAGTTACTCGGGGACCAACACTGAAGCTTTCTTT
NA TRBJ1-1 NA TRBV5-4 CASSLDPGRSTEAFF TGTGCCAGCAGCTTGGATCCAGGCCGTAGCACTGAAGCTTTCTTT
NA TRBJ1-3 NA TRBV5-5 CASSLVADASGNTIYF TGTGCCAGCAGCTTGGTGGCGGACGCCTCTGGAAACACCATATATTTT
TRBD2 TRBJ2-1 NA TRBV15 CATSRGTSKFF TGTGCCACCAGCAGAGGGACTAGCAAGTTCTTC
NA TRBJ1-5 once TRBV13 CASSLDFHGGIGNQPQHF TGTGCCAGCAGCTTAGATTTTCATGGGGGGATAGGGAATCAGCCCCAGCATTTT
TRBD1 TRBJ1-4 NA TRBV18 CASSPDRDVHEKLFF TGTGCCAGCTCACCGGACAGGGACGTTCATGAAAAACTGTTTTTT
NA TRBJ1-1 NA TRBV5-1 CASSSTQGSEAFF TGCGCCAGCAGCTCAACACAGGGATCTGAAGCTTTCTTT
NA TRBJ2-5 NA TRBV5-1 CASSLGTASGETQYF TGCGCCAGCAGCTTGGGTACAGCCTCGGGGGAGACCCAGTACTTC
TRBD1 TRBJ2-7 NA TRBV5-4 CASSLGRGTGTGYEQYF TGTGCCAGCAGCTTGGGGCGGGGTACCGGGACAGGCTACGAGCAGTACTTC
NA TRBJ1-2 NA TRBV29-1 CSVASTGNYGYTF TGCAGCGTTGCCTCGACGGGGAACTATGGCTACACCTTC
NA TRBJ2-3 NA TRBV11-3 CASSLRGLSTDTQYF TGTGCCAGCAGCCTCAGAGGACTTAGCACAGATACGCAGTATTTT
NA TRBJ1-2 NA TRBV10-3 CATRVDSYGYTF TGTGCCACCAGGGTCGATTCTTATGGCTACACCTTC
NA TRBJ2-5 NA TRBV28 CASTLQGRRQETQYF TGTGCCAGCACCTTGCAGGGTCGGCGCCAAGAGACCCAGTACTTC
TRBD1 TRBJ1-1 NA TRBV19 CASNTGTAGTEAFF TGTGCCTCGAATACTGGGACAGCCGGCACTGAAGCTTTCTTT
TRBD2 TRBJ2-1 NA TRBV7-8 CASSLGAGGGPYNEQFF TGTGCCAGCAGCTTAGGGGCGGGAGGGGGCCCCTACAATGAGCAGTTCTTC
TRBD1 TRBJ2-7 NA TRBV11-2 CASSLGGDRGDLEQYF TGTGCCAGCAGCTTAGGGGGGGACAGGGGAGATTTGGAGCAGTACTTC